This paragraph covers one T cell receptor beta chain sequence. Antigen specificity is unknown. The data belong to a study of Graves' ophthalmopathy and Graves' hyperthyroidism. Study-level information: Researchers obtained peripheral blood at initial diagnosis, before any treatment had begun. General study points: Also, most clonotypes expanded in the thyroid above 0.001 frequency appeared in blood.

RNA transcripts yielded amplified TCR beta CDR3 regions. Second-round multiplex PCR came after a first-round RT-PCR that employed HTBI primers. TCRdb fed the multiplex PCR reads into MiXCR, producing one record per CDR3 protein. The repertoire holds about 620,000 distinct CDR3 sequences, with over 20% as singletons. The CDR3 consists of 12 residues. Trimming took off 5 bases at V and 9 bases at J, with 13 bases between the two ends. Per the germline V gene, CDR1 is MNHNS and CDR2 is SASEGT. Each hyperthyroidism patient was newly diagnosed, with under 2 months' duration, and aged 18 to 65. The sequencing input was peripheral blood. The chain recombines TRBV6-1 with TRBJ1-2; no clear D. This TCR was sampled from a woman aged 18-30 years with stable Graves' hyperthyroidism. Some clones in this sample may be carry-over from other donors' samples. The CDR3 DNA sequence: TGTGCCAGCAGTCAAACAGCCGGCAGCTACACCTTC. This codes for CASSQTAGSYTF.